These 30 T cell receptor beta chains share one sample of origin, sequenced in a study of T cell repertoires in cytomegalovirus infection. TCRdb reprocessed the reads via MiXCR and lists one record per CDR3 protein. The sample lists about 490,000 distinct CDR3 sequences; about 15% were seen once. Sequencing was done on a sample of CD8+ T cells from PBMCs. The receptors stem from a human donor in good health (CMV status not recorded). Some clones in this sample may be carry-over from other donors' samples.

The chain combines TRBV27 with TRBJ2-3; perhaps TRBD2 as D (5 bases). Germline CDR1 MNHEY, CDR2 SMNVEV (reference sequence). The CDR3 spans 14 residues. The V gene lost 6 bases and the J gene lost 4 bases, with 14 bases spanning the gap. CDR3 DNA: TGTGCCAGCAGACTCAGGCGGGTCTCAGATACGCAGTATTTT. It specifies CASRLRRVSDTQYF.

In this sample, this clonotype turned up a few times. This rearrangement joins TRBV12-3 or TRBV12-4 to TRBJ2-5; D unclear. V was clipped by 5 bases and J by 0 bases, with 10 bases between them. The length of the CDR3 is 14 residues. Here the CDR3 reads CASSETPYQETQYF. The CDR3 DNA is TGTGCCAGCAGTGAGACTCCGTACCAAGAGACCCAGTACTTC.

This clonotype was observed a handful of times. The chain carries TRBV6-8 and TRBJ1-1; TRBD1 is a possible D gene (5 bases). This CDR3 is built from 13 residues. CDR1 is MNHGY and CDR2 is SAAAGT in the germline V gene. The V and J ends lost 5 bases and 5 bases respectively, with 12 bases between them. Written as DNA, the CDR3 is TGTGCCAGCAGTCTCTGGGGACGGACTGAAGCTTTCTTT. Translating it yields CASSLWGRTEAFF.

This clonotype came up once. The chain joins TRBV10-3 to TRBJ2-3; tentatively, D is TRBD2 (5 bases). Germline CDR1 reads ENHRY; CDR2 reads SYGVKD. This CDR3 comprises 14 residues. The V and J ends lost 3 bases and 0 bases respectively, with 7 bases between them. CDR3 amino acids: CAISDGDSTDTQYF. CDR3 nucleotide sequence: TGTGCCATCAGTGACGGGGATAGCACAGATACGCAGTATTTT.

As concerns this clonotype: Being one base from a much bigger clone, this may be a read error. The conserved final phenylalanine or tryptophan is absent from the CDR3, which likely points to a read error. This chain's CDR3 is CASRSNSYEQYL. In DNA, the CDR3 is TGTGCCAGCAGGAGTAACTCCTACGAGCAGTACTTG. The rearrangement links TRBV11-2 to TRBJ2-7; D is unclear. From germline, CDR1 is SGHAT and CDR2 FQNNGV. This CDR3 is 12 amino acids long. V was shortened by 6 bases and J by 0 bases, with 6 bases between the two germline ends.

The sample holds many counts of this clonotype. The chain employs TRBV7-8 and TRBJ2-2; the match to TRBD2 covers 14 bases. CDR3 size: 17 residues. Unmatched junction bases numbered 3, after V lost 4 bases and J lost 2 bases. Germline V gene sequence: CDR1 SGHVS, CDR2 FQNEAQ. CDR3: CASSSTSGGGNTGELFF. The CDR3 coding sequence is TGTGCCAGCAGCTCGACTAGCGGGGGGGGAAACACCGGGGAGCTGTTTTTT.

The chain has TRBV5-6 and TRBJ1-1, with D perhaps TRBD1 (5 bases). This CDR3 has 16 amino acids. The V gene's germline CDR1 is SGHDT and CDR2 YYEEEE. V shed 0 bases and J shed 7 bases, with 19 bases lying between them. CDR3 residues: CASSLALLSREGEAFF. In DNA form, the CDR3 reads TGTGCCAGCAGCTTGGCCCTGTTAAGCAGGGAAGGTGAAGCTTTCTTT. The variable domain in full, completed from reference TRBV5-6 and TRBJ1-1, reads DAGVTQSPTHLIKTRGQQVTLRCSPKSGHDTVSWYQQALGQGPQFIFQYYEEEERQRGNFPDRFSGHQFPNYSSELNVNALLLGDSALYLCASSLALLSREGEAFFGQGTRLTVV.

To note about this clonotype: One junction end does not reproduce the germline sequence, and a read error may be involved. The chain recombines TRBV6-8 with TRBJ1-2, with D unresolved. The CDR3 runs 15 residues. Per germline, CDR1 MNHGY and CDR2 SAAAGT. CDR3 bases: TGTGCCAGCAGTTACATGCGGGAAGGTGACTATGTCTACACCTTC. It is translated as CASSYMREGDYVYTF.

The rearrangement joins TRBV19 to TRBJ2-3, with D possibly TRBD1 on 6 matching bases. Trimming pared 6 bases from V and 6 bases from J, leaving 13 bases between. This CDR3 has 13 residues. The germline gives CDR1 LNHDA, CDR2 SQIVND (reference sequence). The CDR3 DNA reads TGTGCCAGTAGGTACCCCAGGGGCGATACGCAGTATTTT. The encoded protein is CASRYPRGDTQYF.

This clonotype appeared a few times. The chain joins TRBV7-6 to TRBJ2-1, with 14 bases matching TRBD2. CDR3 length: 19 amino acids. Germline V gene sequence: CDR1 SGHVS, CDR2 FNYEAQ. Losses at the gene ends were 5 bases for V and 8 bases for J; bases not matched to a gene: 17. The CDR3 sequence: CASSPRGLATSGRGHEQFF. CDR3 DNA: TGTGCCAGCAGCCCTAGGGGCCTAGCGACTAGCGGGAGGGGGCATGAGCAGTTCTTC.

This clonotype has only a few counts. DNA for the CDR3: TGTGCCATCTCGACAGGGACCAGGCCTTCACCCCTCCACTTT. Translated, it gives CAISTGTRPSPLHF. The V gene is TRBV28, the J gene TRBJ1-6; TRBD1 agrees at 7 bases. The germline V gene has CDR1 MDHEN and CDR2 SYDVKM. Trimming took 10 bases from V and 9 from J; bases not matched to a gene: 12. The CDR3 extends over 14 amino acids.

This chain connects TRBV6-5 to TRBJ2-5, with D maybe TRBD1 (5 bases). Germline assignment: CDR1 MNHEY and CDR2 SVGAGI. The CDR3 is 15 residues long. Trimming shortened V by 6 bases and J by 5 bases, and 19 bases separated the two germline ends. CDR3 in amino acids: CASSPTSGPGETQYF. CDR3 coding DNA: TGTGCCAGCAGCCCCACCTCAGGGCCCGGGGAGACCCAGTACTTC.

There are many counts of this clonotype. The chain combines TRBV5-6 with TRBJ2-4; perhaps TRBD2 as D (6 bases). The CDR3 is 14 residues long. The V end was cut by 5 bases, the J end by 8 bases, with 17 bases between. CDR1 SGHDT and CDR2 YYEEEE come from the germline V gene. CDR3: CASSWGVLEDIQYF. The CDR3 DNA reads TGTGCCAGCAGTTGGGGGGTCCTAGAGGACATTCAGTACTTC.

This chain connects TRBV20-1 to TRBJ2-7, with 7 bases that match TRBD1. The germline V gene encodes CDR1 DFQATT and CDR2 SNEGSKA (reference sequence). CDR3 size: 15 residues. Germline trimming cut 3 bases from V and 2 bases from J; bases unmatched to any gene: 10. Here the CDR3 reads CSASLAGTETYEQYF. The CDR3 DNA reads TGCAGTGCTAGCCTCGCCGGGACAGAAACCTACGAGCAGTACTTC.

This clonotype was observed many times. The rearrangement joins TRBV7-9 to TRBJ2-7; the D call may be TRBD1 or TRBD2 (5 bases each). Germline assignment: CDR1 SEHNR and CDR2 FQNEAQ (reference sequence). V dropped 5 bases and J dropped 6 bases, with 14 bases sitting between them. CDR3 length: 13 amino acids. The CDR3 sequence is CASSNRRTREQYF. The CDR3, as DNA: TGTGCCAGCAGCAACCGGAGGACACGCGAGCAGTACTTC.

This clonotype was seen a few times. The V call is TRBV15, the J call TRBJ1-1; D may be TRBD1 (6 bases). Germline CDR1 reads LNHNV; CDR2 reads YYDKDF (reference sequence). This CDR3 contains 17 residues. With 3 bases removed from V and 2 bases from J, the gap between germline ends came to 19 bases. This CDR3 reads CATSRLDRSLINTEAFF. CDR3 bases: TGTGCCACCAGCAGGCTCGACAGGTCCCTAATAAACACTGAAGCTTTCTTT.

This clonotype came up many times. This chain links TRBV4-1 with TRBJ2-5, with 9 bases that match TRBD2. The germline CDR1 and CDR2 sequences are MGHRA and YSYEKL. Trimming cost V 0 bases and J 3 bases; bases outside gene matches: 2. The CDR3 totals 15 residues. CDR3 residues: CASSQEREGEETQYF. The CDR3 DNA reads as TGCGCCAGCAGCCAAGAGCGGGAGGGGGAAGAGACCCAGTACTTC.

This clonotype was recorded many times. The rearrangement uses TRBV7-9 and TRBJ2-1; 14 nucleotides align to TRBD2. CDR1 and CDR2 (germline): SEHNR, FQNEAQ (reference sequence). This CDR3 has 19 residues. V dropped 3 bases and J dropped 0; count of bases not matched to a gene: 7. CDR3 nucleotides: TGTGCCAGCAGCTTGGGACTAGCGGGAGTCCTTAGCTCCTACAATGAGCAGTTCTTC. Translation: CASSLGLAGVLSSYNEQFF.

The sample holds many counts of this clonotype. The rearrangement joins TRBV7-9 to TRBJ2-1, with 7 bases aligning to TRBD1. J was trimmed by 7 bases and V by 1 base; bases with no gene match: 7. Germline CDR1 is SEHNR and CDR2 is FQNEAQ (reference sequence). This CDR3 comprises 15 residues. DNA for the CDR3: TGTGCCAGCAGCTTAGTAGCTAGGGGGCTGAATGAGCAGTTCTTC. Translated: CASSLVARGLNEQFF.

This clonotype turned up a few times. The rearrangement joins TRBV29-1 to TRBJ2-7; weak D call: TRBD1 (6 bases). The CDR3 has 13 residues. V lost 7 bases, J lost 1 base, and 14 bases lay in between. Germline V gene sequence: CDR1 SQVTM, CDR2 ANQGSEA. For the CDR3, the DNA is TGCAGCGCCCGATCCGGACAGTCCTACGAGCAGTACTTC. It encodes CSARSGQSYEQYF.

The gene calls are TRBV24-1 and TRBJ2-1; 8 positions match TRBD2. Per the germline V gene, CDR1 is KGHDR and CDR2 is SFDVKD. Germline trimming cut 3 bases from V and 7 bases from J; bases unmatched to any gene: 1. This CDR3 contains 13 residues. The CDR3 nucleotides read TGTGCCACCAGTGATCGGGAGGGGAATGAGCAGTTCTTC. Translation: CATSDREGNEQFF.

This clonotype appeared many times. The rearrangement uses TRBV7-8 and TRBJ1-4; the D gene is possibly TRBD1 (6 bases). CDR1 SGHVS and CDR2 FQNEAQ come from the germline V gene. The germline V and J ends were trimmed by 5 bases and 5 bases, with 15 bases remaining between them. The CDR3 covers 15 residues. This CDR3 reads CASSGRSGGNEKLFF. The CDR3, as DNA: TGTGCCAGCAGCGGGAGGTCGGGGGGCAATGAAAAACTGTTTTTT.

V usage is TRBV5-1 and J usage is TRBJ2-7, with D unresolved. The CDR3 covers 14 residues. Trimming shortened V by 0 bases and J by 9 bases, and 16 bases separated the two germline ends. Germline V gene lookup returns CDR1 SGHRS and CDR2 YFSETQ. CDR3 sequence: CASSLDLKPDVQYF. The CDR3 nucleotides read TGCGCCAGCAGCTTGGATTTAAAGCCGGACGTGCAGTACTTC.

This clonotype has at least ten counts. The chain employs TRBV11-2 and TRBJ2-7; 7 bases are shared with TRBD1. The germline CDR1 and CDR2 sequences are SGHAT and FQNNGV. J was trimmed by 3 bases and V by 2 bases; bases with no gene match: 4. This CDR3 has 14 residues. CDR3 sequence (DNA): TGTGCCAGCAGCTTACCGACAGGGAGCTACGAGCAGTACTTC. Protein product: CASSLPTGSYEQYF. Using reference TRBV11-2 and TRBJ2-7 for the parts outside the CDR3, the full variable domain is EAGVAQSPRYKIIEKRQSVAFWCNPISGHATLYWYQQILGQGPKLLIQFQNNGVVDDSQLPKDRFSAERLKGVDSTLKIQPAKLEDSAVYLCASSLPTGSYEQYFGPGTRLTVT.

V is TRBV12-3 or TRBV12-4 and J is TRBJ2-7; perhaps TRBD1 as D (5 bases). The CDR3 loop spans 13 amino acids. The ends were cut back, 5 bases at V and 6 bases at J, with 14 bases in the middle. In DNA form, the CDR3 reads TGTGCCAGCAGTCAAGGGGTGGCTCGCGAGCAGTACTTC. It codes for CASSQGVAREQYF.

V usage is TRBV2 and J usage is TRBJ2-3; D not resolved. This CDR3 comprises 14 residues. The germline CDR1 and CDR2 sequences are SNHLY and FYNNEI. The V end lost 6 bases, the J end lost 0 bases, and 10 bases lay between the germline ends. CDR3 sequence (DNA): TGTGCCAGCAGCGAGTTAGATAGCACAGATACGCAGTATTTT. This codes for CASSELDSTDTQYF.

As to this clonotype: Possible read error: a much larger clone is one base away. This CDR3 reads CASNPRVAGGSTDTQYF. In DNA, the CDR3 is TGTGCCAGCAACCCCCGGGTAGCGGGGGGCAGCACAGATACGCAGTATTTT. The chain links TRBV7-6 to TRBJ2-3; 10 bases match TRBD2. Losses at the gene ends were 7 bases for V and 0 bases for J; bases not matched to a gene: 10. Per the germline V gene, CDR1 is SGHVS and CDR2 is FNYEAQ. The CDR3 is 17 residues long.

This clonotype was found many times. For the CDR3, the DNA is TGTGCCAGCATTCTGACAGGGGCGGACACTGAAGCTTTCTTT. Its protein is CASILTGADTEAFF. This chain connects TRBV2 to TRBJ1-1; 8 bases align to TRBD1. The CDR3 consists of 14 residues. The V and J ends lost 7 bases and 3 bases, in that order; junction bases with no gene match: 7. Looked up from germline, CDR1 is SNHLY and CDR2 is FYNNEI.

Turning to this clonotype: With a much larger clone just one base away, this may be a read error. V and J are TRBV7-9 and TRBJ2-3; D gene uncertain. Germline V gives CDR1 SEHNR, CDR2 FQNEAQ (reference sequence). CDR3 size: 12 residues. CDR3 bases: TGTGCCAGCAGCTACCTTACAGATCCGCAGTATTTT. Translating it yields CASSYLTDPQYF.

This sequence joins TRBV7-2 and TRBJ2-2, with D tentatively TRBD1 (6 bases). With 1 base removed from V and 8 bases from J, the gap between germline ends came to 14 bases. The V gene's germline CDR1 is SGHTA and CDR2 FQGNSA. The CDR3 extends over 15 amino acids. CDR3 nucleotides: TGTGCCAGCAGCTTAGACAGGGTTGGTACTGGGGAGCTGTTTTTT. It codes for CASSLDRVGTGELFF.